The 30 T cell receptor beta chains below come from one sample, sequenced in a study of OX40 agonist ivuxolimab in advanced cancers. Profiling relied on immunoSEQ multiplex PCR, and the TCRdb table lists in-frame clones only, not all of them. The data contain roughly 120,000 clones, around 89% of them singletons. This specimen was CD4+ or CD8+ T cells sorted from blood, taken in a trial of the OX40 agonist ivuxolimab. The origin of the receptors is an adult with an advanced solid tumor such as melanoma, head and neck, liver or kidney cancer.

This chain joins TRBV6-6 and TRBJ1-6; 7 nucleotides agree with TRBD1. The V segment lost 10 bases and the J segment 7 bases; nucleotides outside the gene matches: 4. The CDR3 runs to 12 residues. Germline CDR1 MNHNY, CDR2 SVGAGI (reference sequence). The CDR3 nucleotides are TGTGCCATCAAACAGGGGAATTCACCCCTCCACTTT. This translates into CAIKQGNSPLHF.

This chain links TRBV14 with TRBJ1-1, with TRBD1 matching over 8 bases. Germline CDR1 and CDR2: SGHDN and FVKESK. The CDR3 loop spans 15 amino acids. V lost 0 bases, J lost 1 base, and 1 base stayed unmatched. The CDR3 is CASSQDGTGNTEAFF. In DNA form, the CDR3 reads TGTGCCAGCAGCCAAGACGGGACAGGGAACACTGAAGCTTTCTTT.

This chain links TRBV5-6 with TRBJ1-3; possibly TRBD1 for D (6 bases). This CDR3 is 16 amino acids long. The germline gives CDR1 SGHDT, CDR2 YYEEEE. Trimming took 4 bases from V and 10 from J, leaving 24 bases between them. CDR3 coding DNA: TGTGCCAGCAGCCCATCCGACAGGAGAGCTGGCGGGACCATATATTTT. Amino acid sequence: CASSPSDRRAGGTIYF.

This rearrangement joins TRBV7-8 to TRBJ1-4, with 9 positions matching TRBD1. The CDR3 covers 15 residues. Germline trimming cut 5 bases from V and 6 bases from J; bases unmatched to any gene: 7. Germline loops: CDR1 SGHVS, CDR2 FQNEAQ. In DNA, the CDR3 is TGTGCCAGCAGCCCCACAGGGGGCGCTTATGAAAAACTGTTTTTT. Translated, it gives CASSPTGGAYEKLFF.

The genes are TRBV5-1 and TRBJ1-4; 11 positions agree with TRBD1. This CDR3 region has 16 residues. CDR1 is SGHRS and CDR2 is YFSETQ in the germline V gene. With 4 bases clipped from V and 2 bases from J, the junction kept 4 bases outside the gene matches. The CDR3 protein is CASSGGQGVTNEKLFF. The DNA for the CDR3 is TGCGCCAGCAGCGGGGGACAGGGGGTGACTAATGAAAAACTGTTTTTT.

The gene calls are TRBV28 and TRBJ2-7; 8 bases agree with TRBD1. Germline V gene lookup returns CDR1 MDHEN and CDR2 SYDVKM. The CDR3 loop spans 14 amino acids. J lost 7 bases, V lost 4 bases, and 9 bases had no gene match. The CDR3 here is CASSSGQGLEEQYF. Written as DNA, the CDR3 is TGTGCCAGCAGTTCAGGACAGGGTTTGGAGGAGCAGTACTTC.

The J gene is TRBJ1-2, the V gene TRBV4-2; tentative D call: TRBD1 (6 bases). CDR3 length: 14 amino acids. V lost 1 base and J 6 bases, leaving 12 bases between the germline ends. CDR1 LGHNA and CDR2 YNFKEQ come from the germline V gene. The CDR3 protein is CASSQGKAGDGYTF. DNA for the CDR3: TGTGCCAGCAGCCAAGGGAAAGCAGGGGATGGCTACACCTTC.

This chain uses TRBV7-8 with TRBJ2-2; the D gene is possibly TRBD2 (6 bases). The CDR3 is made up of 15 amino acids. CDR1 and CDR2 (germline): SGHVS, FQNEAQ. Trimming took off 5 bases at V and 4 bases at J, with 14 bases between the two ends. The chain's CDR3 is CASSRLGGVTGELFF. CDR3 nucleotides: TGTGCCAGCAGCCGTTTAGGAGGGGTCACCGGGGAGCTGTTTTTT.

This clone appeared once. The rearrangement links TRBV4-2 to TRBJ2-2; D may be TRBD1 (7 bases). Germline loops: CDR1 LGHNA, CDR2 YNFKEQ. Trimming removed 2 bases at V and 2 bases at J, with 15 bases between. This CDR3 has 17 amino acids. The CDR3 is CASSQTGGGRNTGELFF. CDR3 sequence (DNA): TGTGCCAGCAGCCAAACAGGAGGGGGCCGCAACACCGGGGAGCTGTTTTTT.

V is TRBV7-6 and J is TRBJ2-7; possible D gene TRBD1, 5 bases. Trimming left V 6 bases short and J 6 bases short, with 12 bases between. The CDR3 runs to 12 residues. Germline lookup yields CDR1 SGHVS and CDR2 FNYEAQ. Here the CDR3 DNA reads TGTGCCAGCAGTCTAGACAGTGGCGAGCAGTACTTC. This gives the protein CASSLDSGEQYF.

The chain links TRBV19 to TRBJ1-1; D gene unclear. Germline assignment: CDR1 LNHDA and CDR2 SQIVND (reference sequence). This CDR3 spans 15 amino acids. Trimming left V 6 bases short and J 5 bases short, with 19 bases between. The CDR3 nucleotides read TGTGCCAGTAGCTCCCCCCCGGGGTGGAGAACTGAAGCTTTCTTT. It codes for CASSSPPGWRTEAFF.

The chain links TRBV7-2 to TRBJ2-2, with 8 nucleotides matching TRBD1. Germline CDR1 reads SGHTA; CDR2 reads FQGNSA. The CDR3 has 15 residues. The ends lost 5 bases at V and 5 bases at J; junction bases unmatched: 7. CDR3 residues: CASSTAGGRTGELFF. The CDR3 DNA follows: TGTGCCAGCAGCACGGCAGGGGGCCGGACCGGGGAGCTGTTTTTT.

This chain connects TRBV6-6 to TRBJ1-2; 8 nucleotides match TRBD1. The J segment lost 0 bases and the V segment lost 7 bases, leaving 4 bases of the junction unmatched. Germline V gene lookup returns CDR1 MNHNY and CDR2 SVGAGI (reference sequence). The CDR3 is made up of 14 amino acids. This chain's CDR3 is CASTDRGPNYGYTF. CDR3 nucleotides: TGTGCCAGCACCGACAGGGGCCCTAACTATGGCTACACCTTC.

The CDR3 nucleotides are TGTGCCAGCACCCTAGGAATTCCGAGCTCTGGGGCCAACGTCCTGACTTTC. Translating it yields CASTLGIPSSGANVLTF. The rearrangement links TRBV28 to TRBJ2-6; D gene ambiguous. V was pared by 7 bases and J by 0 bases, with 16 bases between. The germline V gene encodes CDR1 MDHEN and CDR2 SYDVKM. CDR3 length: 17 residues.

The chain joins TRBV5-4 to TRBJ1-6, with 7 bases that match TRBD1. CDR1 is SGHNT, CDR2 YYREEE, per germline (reference sequence). The ends lost 1 base at V and 8 bases at J; junction bases unmatched: 6. This CDR3 contains 15 residues. The CDR3: CASSLLQGGDSPLHF. The DNA for the CDR3 is TGTGCCAGCAGCTTGTTGCAGGGGGGGGATTCACCCCTCCACTTT.

DNA of the CDR3: TGTGCCAGCAGTTCCCGACGAGGGTGGTCGGAAAAACTGTTTTTT. Its translation is CASSSRRGWSEKLFF. The V and J genes are TRBV28 and TRBJ1-4; D unclear. The V end lost 4 bases, the J end lost 8 bases, and 17 bases lay between the germline ends. The CDR3 loop spans 15 amino acids. Germline values: CDR1 MDHEN, CDR2 SYDVKM.

This sequence joins TRBV18 and TRBJ1-1; D is undetermined. The CDR3 has 14 residues. CDR1 and CDR2 from the germline V gene are KGHSH and LQKENI. Deletions cut 4 bases from V and 0 bases from J, with 9 bases between. CDR3 in amino acids: CASSRETMNTEAFF. The DNA for the CDR3 is TGTGCCAGCTCACGGGAAACCATGAACACTGAAGCTTTCTTT.

This chain connects TRBV7-2 to TRBJ2-1; perhaps D is TRBD1 or TRBD2 (5 bases each). Trimming left V 11 bases short and J 6 bases short, with 14 bases between. The germline V gene encodes CDR1 SGHTA and CDR2 FQGNSA. The CDR3 loop spans 12 amino acids. CDR3 DNA: TGTGCCTTAAGGGACGGTGTCAATGAGCAGTTCTTC. It codes for CALRDGVNEQFF.

The chain carries TRBV11-2 and TRBJ1-1, with D perhaps matching TRBD1 (5 bases). This CDR3 is built from 15 residues. Germline V gene sequence: CDR1 SGHAT, CDR2 FQNNGV. The V end lost 1 base, the J end lost 2 bases, and 11 bases lay between the germline ends. CDR3: CASSLVGGLNTEAFF. As DNA, the CDR3 is TGTGCCAGCAGCTTAGTTGGGGGATTAAACACTGAAGCTTTCTTT.

The chain carries TRBV28 and TRBJ1-2; D is unclear. CDR1 MDHEN and CDR2 SYDVKM come from the germline V gene. This CDR3 has 11 residues. The ends were cut back, 5 bases at V and 7 bases at J, with 8 bases in the middle. The DNA of the CDR3 is TGTGCCAGCAGTCCAGGTCTTGGCTACACCTTC. It translates to CASSPGLGYTF.

Comments on this clone: The sample holds other DNA sequences that translate to the same CDR3. V is TRBV19 and J is TRBJ2-7, with TRBD1 matching over 10 bases. V dropped 3 bases and J dropped 2; count of bases not matched to a gene: 1. The germline V gene encodes CDR1 LNHDA and CDR2 SQIVND (reference sequence). This CDR3 comprises 14 residues. CDR3 coding DNA: TGTGCCAGTAGTATCGGACAGGGGGCCTACGAGCAGTACTTC. This translates into CASSIGQGAYEQYF. Filled out from reference TRBV19 and TRBJ2-7, the complete variable domain reads DGGITQSPKYLFRKEGQNVTLSCEQNLNHDAMYWYRQDPGQGLRLIYYSQIVNDFQKGDIAEGYSVSREKKESFPLTVTSAQKNPTAFYLCASSIGQGAYEQYFGPGTRLTVT.

The chain links TRBV5-5 to TRBJ2-4; 8 bases are a match to TRBD1. The V segment lost 3 bases and the J segment 6 bases; nucleotides outside the gene matches: 2. The CDR3 consists of 13 residues. Looked up from germline, CDR1 is SGHKS and CDR2 is YYEKEE (reference sequence). The DNA for the CDR3 is TGTGCCAGCAGCTCTGGACAGGGAAACATTCAGTACTTC. It yields the protein CASSSGQGNIQYF. Complete variable domain (other parts from reference TRBV5-5 and TRBJ2-4): DAGVTQSPTHLIKTRGQQVTLRCSPISGHKSVSWYQQVLGQGPQFIFQYYEKEERGRGNFPDRFSARQFPNYSSELNVNALLLGDSALYLCASSSGQGNIQYFGAGTRLSVL.

This chain connects TRBV9 to TRBJ1-6, with a weak D call TRBD1 (5 bases). V was trimmed by 1 base and J by 7 bases, leaving 9 bases between them. From germline, CDR1 is SGDLS and CDR2 YYNGEE. CDR3 length: 14 amino acids. The CDR3 loop is CASSVRGGNSPLHF. CDR3 DNA: TGTGCCAGCAGCGTAAGGGGCGGCAATTCACCCCTCCACTTT.

J is TRBJ1-1 and V is TRBV4-1; tentative D call: TRBD1 (5 bases). V lost 1 base, J lost 0 bases, and 12 bases lay in between. This CDR3 has 16 amino acids. Germline V gives CDR1 MGHRA, CDR2 YSYEKL. The chain's CDR3 is CASSQGLLGVNTEAFF. Here the CDR3 DNA reads TGCGCCAGCAGCCAAGGTCTATTAGGGGTGAACACTGAAGCTTTCTTT.

V usage is TRBV5-1 and J usage is TRBJ1-4; D ambiguous. Germline values: CDR1 SGHRS, CDR2 YFSETQ. This CDR3 is built from 17 residues. The V and J ends lost 0 bases and 4 bases respectively, with 16 bases between them. This CDR3 reads CASSLVPGTNYNEKLFF. DNA of the CDR3: TGCGCCAGCAGCTTGGTTCCGGGAACTAATTATAATGAAAAACTGTTTTTT.

The genes are TRBV7-6 and TRBJ2-5, with 7 bases matching TRBD1. CDR1 is SGHVS, CDR2 FNYEAQ, per germline. The CDR3 contains 16 residues. V was clipped by 4 bases and J by 5 bases; unmatched bases: 13. The CDR3 DNA follows: TGTGCCAGCAGCTCCGTCGGACAGGCCCTCGGGGAGACCCAGTACTTC. Its protein product is CASSSVGQALGETQYF.

The chain uses TRBV11-2 and TRBJ1-3, with D perhaps matching TRBD1 (5 bases). The CDR3 runs 16 residues. The V end was cut by 6 bases, the J end by 4 bases, with 19 bases between. CDR1 and CDR2 (germline): SGHAT, FQNNGV. The CDR3 region has the DNA TGTGCCAGCAGATCCACCTGGGGGGGACGGGGAAACACCATATATTTT. Translated: CASRSTWGGRGNTIYF. Drawing the rest from reference TRBV11-2 and TRBJ1-3, the complete variable domain is EAGVAQSPRYKIIEKRQSVAFWCNPISGHATLYWYQQILGQGPKLLIQFQNNGVVDDSQLPKDRFSAERLKGVDSTLKIQPAKLEDSAVYLCASRSTWGGRGNTIYFGEGSWLTVV.

The sample holds one count of this clone. The chain combines TRBV18 with TRBJ1-1, with a possible D match to TRBD1 (6 bases). Germline V gives CDR1 KGHSH, CDR2 LQKENI. This CDR3 contains 15 residues. Trimming cost V 3 bases and J 4 bases, with 15 bases left between them. This chain's CDR3 is CASSPTGGAFTEAFF. In nucleotides, the CDR3 is TGTGCCAGCTCACCGACCGGGGGGGCGTTCACTGAAGCTTTCTTT.

This clone was counted once. The chain combines TRBV28 with TRBJ2-7, with D possibly matching TRBD2 (5 bases). Looked up from germline, CDR1 is MDHEN and CDR2 is SYDVKM. The V and J ends lost 5 bases and 3 bases respectively, with 11 bases between them. This CDR3 is 13 amino acids long. The CDR3 bases are TGTGCCAGCAGTGGAGGCATACTCTACGAGCAGTACTTC. It specifies CASSGGILYEQYF.

The chain couples TRBV29-1 to TRBJ2-5; TRBD1 aligns across 7 bases. CDR1 SQVTM and CDR2 ANQGSEA come from the germline V gene. V shed 3 bases and J 2 bases; nucleotides not matched to a gene: 0. The CDR3 covers 12 residues. CDR3 coding DNA: TGCAGCGTTGACAGGGGGCAAGAGACCCAGTACTTC. Its protein is CSVDRGQETQYF.